This T cell receptor (beta chain) is drawn from a study of identical twins. V shed 2 bases and J shed 11 bases, with 15 bases lying between them. This CDR3 has 13 amino acids. The V gene's germline CDR1 is SGHVS and CDR2 FNYEAQ. Each CDR3 protein is one row after TCRdb ran MiXCR on the 5' RACE reads. The sample includes roughly 350,000 distinct CDR3 sequences, approximately 10% seen only once; the top ten take over 7%. This clonotype was found a few times. The chain recombines TRBV7-6 with TRBJ1-1; D possibly corresponds to TRBD1 (6 bases). This receptor was identified in a woman between 50 and 59 years old in good health. Sequenced material: naive T cells sorted from blood. The CDR3 DNA reads TGTGCCAGCAGCTTAAGGTCTAACCAGGGGGCTTTCTTT. Its translation is CASSLRSNQGAFF.